The TCR beta chain under discussion was sequenced for a study of control samples from healthy donors and cancer patients. The CDR3 length is 18 residues. The V and J ends lost 5 bases and 5 bases, in that order; junction bases with no gene match: 13. The V gene's germline CDR1 is MDHEN and CDR2 SYDVKM. Clones were sequenced by immunoSEQ multiplex PCR, and TCRdb holds only the in-frame ones, with some missing. This table has about 51,000 clones, approximately 89% appearing once. The gene calls are TRBV28 and TRBJ1-5; 12 bases are shared with TRBD1. The material sequenced was PBMCs. This receptor was obtained from a middle-aged man with colorectal cancer. The CDR3 DNA reads as TGTGCCAGCAGTGAAACCGGGACAGGGGGCCCCGGGTATCAGCCCCAGCATTTT. Translation: CASSETGTGGPGYQPQHF.